This is a list of T cell receptor beta chains from one sample in a study of siplizumab effects on memory and regulatory T cells. Profiling relied on immunoSEQ multiplex PCR, and the TCRdb table lists in-frame clones only, not all of them. Of 75,000 to 100,000 clones in the sample, about 93% are singletons; the top ten hold approximately 1.2%. Input material: non-Treg CD4+ T cells sorted from blood. All receptors come from a human donor in good health. The CDR3 runs from the conserved cysteine through the conserved F or W. The order of the fields is V gene, clone size, D gene, J gene, CDR3 protein, CDR3 DNA. D genes are given only for firm matches. Clone size is stated in some rows and not others, as once, few, many or a class when expanded.

TRBV4-1	.	TRBD1	TRBJ2-7	CASSQVSGTGPYEQYF	TGCGCCAGCAGCCAAGTTTCCGGGACAGGGCCCTACGAGCAGTACTTC
TRBV2	.	TRBD2	TRBJ2-3	CASSTTVTSGPATDTQYF	TGTGCCAGCAGTACGACTGTGACTAGCGGGCCCGCAACAGATACGCAGTATTTT
TRBV7-8	.	.	TRBJ1-5	CASSLAAQVNQPQHF	TGTGCCAGCAGCTTAGCGGCACAGGTCAATCAGCCCCAGCATTTT
TRBV14	.	TRBD1	TRBJ1-1	CASSLWTGLNTEAFF	TGTGCCAGCAGCCTATGGACAGGGCTGAACACTGAAGCTTTCTTT
TRBV28	.	TRBD2	TRBJ2-1	CASSSASGSASEQFF	TGTGCCAGCAGTTCTGCTAGCGGGAGCGCAAGCGAGCAGTTCTTC
TRBV11-2	.	.	TRBJ2-1	CASSFGGSYAIYNEQFF	TGTGCCAGCAGCTTTGGTGGTAGTTATGCCATCTACAATGAGCAGTTCTTC
TRBV28	.	.	TRBJ1-4	CATKGRTNEKLFF	TGTGCCACCAAGGGCCGAACTAATGAAAAACTGTTTTTT
TRBV7-9	few	.	TRBJ1-1	CASSFEPTEGTEAFF	TGTGCCAGCAGCTTCGAACCGACAGAGGGGACTGAAGCTTTCTTT
TRBV15	.	TRBD1	TRBJ2-1	CATSSDLNRGKQFF	TGTGCCACCAGCAGTGACCTAAACAGGGGGAAGCAGTTCTTC
TRBV11-2	.	.	TRBJ1-2	CASSLAGVPNYGYTF	TGTGCCAGCAGCTTAGCGGGGGTACCTAACTATGGCTACACCTTC
TRBV6-6	.	TRBD2	TRBJ2-7	CASSHRLAGPGEQYF	TGTGCCAGCAGTCACAGACTAGCGGGACCCGGCGAGCAGTACTTC
TRBV6-1	.	.	TRBJ2-1	CASSGRDGRLNEQFF	TGTGCCAGCAGTGGCCGGGACGGGCGTCTTAATGAGCAGTTCTTC
TRBV5-1	once	.	TRBJ2-2	CASSLGNRDVRAGELFF	TGCGCCAGCAGCTTGGGAAACAGGGACGTTAGGGCCGGGGAGCTGTTTTTT
TRBV28	.	TRBD2	TRBJ2-7	CASRAGLPYEQYF	TGTGCCAGCAGGGCGGGACTACCTTACGAGCAGTACTTC
TRBV28	.	TRBD1	TRBJ1-4	CASSLRTGPLVELFF	TGTGCCAGCAGTTTACGGACAGGGCCACTAGTGGAACTGTTTTTT
TRBV11-3	.	.	TRBJ2-7	CASSPTGSYEQYF	TGTGCCAGCAGCCCCACGGGCTCCTACGAGCAGTACTTC